The 13 T cell receptor beta chains below were found in one sample sequenced in a study of blood T cell repertoires in COVID-19. Here immunoSEQ multiplex PCR was the method, and the copy in TCRdb shows in-frame clones only, minus some. The data hold about 43,000 clones, with approximately 80% observed a single time. The sequenced sample consisted of peripheral blood. These receptors were collected from an older woman with acute or convalescent COVID-19.

This chain joins TRBV9 and TRBJ1-2; possibly TRBD1 for D (6 bases). Trimming pared 0 bases from V and 12 bases from J, leaving 12 bases between. The germline CDR1 and CDR2 sequences are SGDLS and YYNGEE. The CDR3 consists of 12 residues. The CDR3 DNA follows: TGTGCCAGCAGCGTAGTTACAGGGACCCACACCTTC. Translating it yields CASSVVTGTHTF.

This chain links TRBV7-2 with TRBJ2-1; 10 bases map to TRBD2. This CDR3 contains 14 residues. The germline gives CDR1 SGHTA, CDR2 FQGNSA. V was pared by 8 bases and J by 3 bases, with 4 bases of the junction left unmatched. CDR3 sequence: CASGLAGGYNEQFF. The CDR3 DNA reads as TGTGCCAGCGGATTAGCGGGGGGCTACAATGAGCAGTTCTTC.

This clone was seen more than once but under ten times. This sequence joins TRBV6-1 and TRBJ2-1, with D perhaps matching TRBD1 (5 bases). V was clipped by 3 bases and J by 0 bases, with 6 bases between them. The CDR3 consists of 14 residues. The germline V gene encodes CDR1 MNHNS and CDR2 SASEGT. The CDR3 reads CASSEQGSYNEQFF. DNA of the CDR3: TGTGCCAGCAGTGAGCAGGGCTCCTACAATGAGCAGTTCTTC.

This chain connects TRBV2 to TRBJ2-7, with 8 bases lining up with TRBD1. Germline V gives CDR1 SNHLY, CDR2 FYNNEI. V lost 4 bases, J lost 4 bases, and 0 bases stayed unmatched. The CDR3 has 12 residues. For the CDR3, the DNA is TGTGCCAGCAGTGGGACAGGGTACGAGCAGTACTTC. Its translation is CASSGTGYEQYF.

J is TRBJ2-3 and V is TRBV9; possibly TRBD1 for D (6 bases). The ends were cut back, 2 bases at V and 2 bases at J, with 9 bases in the middle. Germline V gives CDR1 SGDLS, CDR2 YYNGEE. The CDR3 length is 14 residues. For the CDR3, the DNA is TGTGCCAGCAGCGTCGGGGACAACACAGATACGCAGTATTTT. This codes for CASSVGDNTDTQYF.

V gene TRBV10-1 combines with J gene TRBJ2-7; the D gene is possibly TRBD2 (7 bases). V shed 2 bases and J shed 3 bases, with 26 bases lying between them. Germline V lookup: CDR1 WNHNN, CDR2 SYGVQD (reference sequence). The CDR3 totals 19 residues. The CDR3 loop is CASSEGEGVRDNGLYEQYF. In DNA form, the CDR3 reads TGCGCCAGCAGTGAGGGGGAGGGGGTAAGGGACAACGGACTCTACGAGCAGTACTTC.

The V and J genes are TRBV27 and TRBJ1-4; TRBD1 agrees at 7 bases. The CDR3 extends over 12 amino acids. V lost 5 bases to trimming and J lost 10 bases; unmatched junction nucleotides: 4. The germline gives CDR1 MNHEY, CDR2 SMNVEV (reference sequence). The CDR3 is CASSAQGGKLFF. The CDR3 nucleotides are TGTGCCAGCAGTGCTCAGGGGGGAAAACTGTTTTTT.

This sequence joins TRBV6-5 and TRBJ2-7, with TRBD1 matching over 7 bases. The CDR3 consists of 13 residues. Germline V gene data show CDR1 as MNHEY and CDR2 as SVGAGI. The trim removed 5 bases at V and 3 bases at J, leaving 4 bases unmatched. The CDR3 protein is CASSRDRGYEQYF. CDR3 nucleotide sequence: TGTGCCAGCAGTAGGGACAGAGGCTACGAGCAGTACTTC.

J is TRBJ1-1 and V is TRBV24-1; 7 positions agree with TRBD1. CDR3 length: 15 amino acids. Unmatched junction bases numbered 4, after V lost 3 bases and J lost 1 base. From germline, CDR1 is KGHDR and CDR2 SFDVKD. The CDR3 sequence: CATSDADRPNTEAFF. CDR3 DNA: TGTGCCACCAGTGATGCGGACAGGCCGAACACTGAAGCTTTCTTT.

This rearrangement joins TRBV29-1 to TRBJ1-2; tentatively, D is TRBD1 (6 bases). Germline values: CDR1 SQVTM, CDR2 ANQGSEA. This CDR3 is 16 amino acids long. With 2 bases removed from V and 2 bases from J, the gap between germline ends came to 18 bases. CDR3 sequence (DNA): TGCAGCGTTGAACCGACTTGGCAGGGGAAAAACTATGGCTACACCTTC. Encoded protein: CSVEPTWQGKNYGYTF.

The rearrangement links TRBV25-1 to TRBJ1-3, with 7 positions matching TRBD1. CDR3 size: 17 residues. Looked up from germline, CDR1 is MGHDK and CDR2 is SYGVNS. V dropped 1 base and J dropped 4; count of bases not matched to a gene: 10. CDR3 sequence (DNA): TGTGCCAGCAGTGAATTTTTTGAGACAGGGAACGGAAACACCATATATTTT. Its translation: CASSEFFETGNGNTIYF.

V is TRBV7-8 and J is TRBJ1-4; 9 bases agree with TRBD1. Germline V CDR1 and CDR2: SGHVS, FQNEAQ. Unmatched junction bases numbered 7, after V lost 0 bases and J lost 8 bases. The CDR3 spans 16 residues. The CDR3 here is CASSLASGTGNEKLFF. For the CDR3, the DNA is TGTGCCAGCAGCTTAGCTTCCGGGACAGGGAACGAAAAACTGTTTTTT.

The chain uses TRBV6-1 and TRBJ1-4, with 9 positions matching TRBD1. After removal of 1 base from V and 5 bases from J, the junction contained 2 bases not matched to a gene. The germline CDR1 and CDR2 sequences are MNHNS and SASEGT. This CDR3 spans 15 amino acids. CDR3 region: CASSEVGQGNEKLFF. In DNA, the CDR3 is TGTGCCAGCAGTGAAGTGGGACAGGGAAATGAAAAACTGTTTTTT.